Listed here are 30 T cell receptor beta chains from one sample, sequenced in a study of T cell repertoires in cytomegalovirus infection. The antigens these receptors bind are not known. MiXCR, run by TCRdb on the reads, gives a single entry per CDR3 protein. The table includes hundreds of thousands of distinct CDR3 sequences, around a third detected once. Specimen: cultured CD8+ T cells from PBMCs, collected from culture after CMV antigen stimulation. These receptors were collected from a human donor in good health (CMV status not recorded). Some clones in this sample may be carry-over from other donors' samples.

V and J are TRBV20-1 and TRBJ2-1, with TRBD2 as a possible D gene (6 bases). CDR3 length: 12 residues. Germline values: CDR1 DFQATT, CDR2 SNEGSKA (reference sequence). V was trimmed by 4 bases and J by 9 bases, leaving 13 bases between them. The CDR3 sequence is CSANTRDFEQFF. The CDR3 bases are TGCAGTGCTAATACCCGGGACTTTGAGCAGTTCTTC.

The chain carries TRBV6-6 and TRBJ2-5, with D maybe TRBD1 (6 bases). CDR1 is MNHNY, CDR2 SVGAGI, per germline (reference sequence). V shed 0 bases and J shed 5 bases, with 10 bases lying between them. The CDR3 sequence is 14 residues long. CDR3 nucleotide sequence: TGTGCCAGCAGTTACTCGAGGACAGCGGAGACCCAGTACTTC. Translating gives CASSYSRTAETQYF.

The chain couples TRBV7-9 to TRBJ2-5; a possible D gene is TRBD2 (5 bases). Germline lookup yields CDR1 SEHNR and CDR2 FQNEAQ (reference sequence). The ends were cut back, 4 bases at V and 5 bases at J, with 20 bases in the middle. This CDR3 comprises 16 residues. The CDR3 coding sequence is TGTGCCAGCAGCTCTTTAATAACAGCGGTCTGGGAGACCCAGTACTTC. Protein: CASSSLITAVWETQYF.

The gene calls are TRBV6-6 and TRBJ1-5; 10 positions match TRBD1. CDR3 length equals 14 residues. Germline V CDR1 and CDR2: MNHNY, SVGAGI (reference sequence). V lost 6 bases to trimming and J lost 6 bases; unmatched junction nucleotides: 5. This CDR3 is CASSMDRGGQPQHF. DNA for the CDR3: TGTGCCAGCAGCATGGACAGGGGGGGTCAGCCCCAGCATTTT.

V is TRBV6-6 and J is TRBJ2-3; D may be TRBD1 or TRBD2 (5 bases each). The germline V and J ends were trimmed by 2 bases and 3 bases, with 18 bases remaining between them. Germline V lookup: CDR1 MNHNY, CDR2 SVGAGI (reference sequence). The CDR3 loop spans 17 amino acids. This chain's CDR3 is CASSYHPRGDLTDTQYF. DNA for the CDR3: TGTGCCAGCAGTTACCACCCCCGGGGCGATTTGACAGATACGCAGTATTTT.

The CDR3 region is CASSILGITGELFF. CDR3 in DNA: TGTGCCAGTAGTATTTTGGGGATCACTGGGGAGCTGTTTTTT. V and J are TRBV19 and TRBJ2-2, with D uncertain. The CDR3 is made up of 14 amino acids. Germline V gives CDR1 LNHDA, CDR2 SQIVND (reference sequence). V lost 3 bases and J 8 bases, leaving 13 bases between the germline ends.

The V call is TRBV28, the J call TRBJ2-5, with 7 nucleotides matching TRBD1. Trimming removed 10 bases from V and 2 bases from J; junction bases left unmatched: 16. CDR3 length equals 16 residues. CDR1 and CDR2 from the germline V gene are MDHEN and SYDVKM. Here the CDR3 DNA reads TGTGCCACCAAAAGGCCCCCGACAGGGTCACAAGAGACCCAGTACTTC. Translated: CATKRPPTGSQETQYF.

The genes are TRBV27 and TRBJ2-3; D unclear. Per germline, CDR1 MNHEY and CDR2 SMNVEV (reference sequence). The V end lost 0 bases, the J end lost 6 bases, and 19 bases lay between the germline ends. The CDR3 runs 17 residues. The DNA for the CDR3 is TGTGCCAGCAGTTTATCTATCCGGACGGTCAACTACGATACGCAGTATTTT. Its translation: CASSLSIRTVNYDTQYF.

This clonotype occurred many times. The chain employs TRBV5-4 and TRBJ2-5; 8 positions agree with TRBD2. The CDR3 is 18 amino acids. Trimming at V came to 0 bases and at J to 2 bases, leaving 12 bases not matched to a gene. CDR1 is SGHNT and CDR2 is YYREEE in the germline V gene (reference sequence). CDR3 loop: CASSLAVSIAGTQETQYF. The CDR3 coding sequence is TGTGCCAGCAGCTTGGCCGTCTCGATAGCGGGGACACAAGAGACCCAGTACTTC.

CDR3 bases: TGTGCCAGCAGTTTAGCTGGACTAGCGGGGTTAAATGAGCAGTTCTTC. Its translation: CASSLAGLAGLNEQFF. The gene calls are TRBV12-3 or TRBV12-4 and TRBJ2-1, with 12 bases matching TRBD2. The CDR3 length is 16 residues. With 0 bases clipped from V and 7 bases from J, the junction kept 4 bases outside the gene matches.

A few counts support this clonotype. The chain employs TRBV12-3 or TRBV12-4 and TRBJ2-7, with D possibly TRBD1 on 5 matching bases. V lost 3 bases, J lost 2 bases, and 20 bases lay in between. The length of the CDR3 is 17 residues. CDR3 amino acids: CASSLFWQGEGTYEQYF. CDR3 in DNA: TGTGCCAGCAGTTTGTTTTGGCAGGGCGAAGGGACCTACGAGCAGTACTTC.

The chain couples TRBV3-1 to TRBJ1-4; D is undetermined. The length of the CDR3 is 16 residues. With 1 base removed from V and 3 bases from J, the gap between germline ends came to 12 bases. Germline V gives CDR1 LGHDT, CDR2 YNNKEL (reference sequence). The CDR3 reads CASSQVPYLPNEKLFF. The CDR3 DNA sequence: TGTGCCAGCAGCCAAGTGCCATATCTTCCTAATGAAAAACTGTTTTTT.

Remarks on this clonotype: A much more abundant neighbour one base away suggests this may be a read error. This chain links TRBV7-6 with TRBJ1-1; 7 nucleotides match TRBD1. Germline V CDR1 and CDR2: SGHVS, FNYEAQ. The CDR3 has 15 residues. The CDR3 nucleotides are TGTACCAGCAGCCATAGACAGGGATTTGGCACTGAAGCTTTCTTT. This codes for CTSSHRQGFGTEAFF. Full variable domain (remainder filled in from reference TRBV7-6 and TRBJ1-1): GAGVSQSPRYKVTKRGQDVALRCDPISGHVSLYWYRQALGQGPEFLTYFNYEAQQDKSGLPNDRFSAERPEGSISTLTIQRTEQRDSAMYRCTSSHRQGFGTEAFFGQGTRLTVV.

The table lists this clonotype with a few counts. The V and J genes are TRBV6-5 and TRBJ1-6, with TRBD1 matching 8 bases. This CDR3 is built from 16 residues. The germline V gene encodes CDR1 MNHEY and CDR2 SVGAGI. V dropped 2 bases and J dropped 7; count of bases not matched to a gene: 7. The CDR3 protein is CASSYQSTGVNSPLHF. CDR3 DNA: TGTGCCAGCAGTTACCAATCGACAGGGGTAAATTCACCCCTCCACTTT.

This clonotype was seen more than once but under ten times. V and J are TRBV24-1 and TRBJ1-2, with a tentative D call TRBD1 (5 bases). CDR3 length: 17 amino acids. The germline V gene encodes CDR1 KGHDR and CDR2 SFDVKD. Trimming pared 1 base from V and 4 bases from J, leaving 18 bases between. Here the CDR3 DNA reads TGTGCCACCAGTGATTTTAACGGTCAGGGACCGCGCTATGGCTACACCTTC. Amino acids: CATSDFNGQGPRYGYTF.

This chain connects TRBV27 to TRBJ2-1; TRBD1 aligns across 8 bases. The ends lost 6 bases at V and 9 bases at J; junction bases unmatched: 16. Germline assignment: CDR1 MNHEY and CDR2 SMNVEV (reference sequence). This CDR3 contains 16 residues. The DNA of the CDR3 is TGTGCCAGCAGCCCAGTTTCCGGGACAGGTTTGTCTGAGCAGTTCTTC. Translated, it gives CASSPVSGTGLSEQFF.

This clonotype has more than one count but fewer than ten. The chain is built from TRBV7-9 and TRBJ2-6, with D tentatively TRBD1 (5 bases). Trimming cost V 6 bases and J 0 bases, with 9 bases left between them. The V gene's germline CDR1 is SEHNR and CDR2 FQNEAQ (reference sequence). The CDR3 is 15 amino acids. The CDR3 is CASRQAASGANVLTF. The CDR3 coding sequence is TGTGCCAGCAGACAGGCAGCCTCTGGGGCCAACGTCCTGACTTTC.

The rearrangement uses TRBV6-6 and TRBJ1-1; D perhaps matches TRBD1 (5 bases). CDR1 is MNHNY and CDR2 is SVGAGI in the germline V gene (reference sequence). V dropped 5 bases and J dropped 2 bases, with 18 bases sitting between them. The CDR3 runs to 16 residues. The CDR3 loop is CASSQPLGTDNTEAFF. Here the CDR3 DNA reads TGTGCCAGCAGTCAGCCCTTAGGGACGGATAACACTGAAGCTTTCTTT.

This chain joins TRBV2 and TRBJ1-2; D is perhaps TRBD1 (6 bases). V was shortened by 2 bases and J by 5 bases, with 9 bases between the two germline ends. Germline V gene sequence: CDR1 SNHLY, CDR2 FYNNEI. This CDR3 contains 13 residues. CDR3 nucleotides: TGTGCCAGCAGTGAACCAACAGGGTATGGCTACACCTTC. As protein: CASSEPTGYGYTF.

This clonotype appeared a few times. The chain uses TRBV6-5 and TRBJ2-3; D is unclear. The CDR3 spans 13 residues. V lost 6 bases and J 4 bases, leaving 11 bases between the germline ends. In germline, CDR1 is MNHEY, CDR2 SVGAGI. CDR3 DNA sequence: TGTGCCAGCAGCCCGATGACCGCAGATACGCAGTATTTT. Protein: CASSPMTADTQYF.

DNA of the CDR3: TGTGCCAGCAGCTTGCCAGGGACAGGTGGAAACACCATATATTTT. This translates into CASSLPGTGGNTIYF. The chain joins TRBV7-9 to TRBJ1-3, with 8 nucleotides matching TRBD1. V was pared by 3 bases and J by 3 bases, with 4 bases of the junction left unmatched. Germline assignment: CDR1 SEHNR and CDR2 FQNEAQ (reference sequence). This CDR3 comprises 15 residues.

V is TRBV7-6 and J is TRBJ2-5; no firm D call. Germline V CDR1 and CDR2: SGHVS, FNYEAQ. V was shortened by 4 bases and J by 4 bases, with 22 bases between the two germline ends. The CDR3 extends over 17 amino acids. The DNA for the CDR3 is TGTGCCAGCAGCTCGGAAGAGGCAGGTATATTTGGAGAGACCCAGTACTTC. Translation gives CASSSEEAGIFGETQYF.

This clonotype is a singleton in its sample. This may be a read error, as it is one base from a much larger clone. The chain couples TRBV12-3 or TRBV12-4 to TRBJ2-2; 12 nucleotides line up with TRBD2. The CDR3 runs to 20 residues. V lost 3 bases and J lost 1; bases outside the gene matches: 12. The CDR3 nucleotides read TGTGCCAGCAGTTTCACGAGACGACTAGCGGGGGCCATGAACACCGGGGAGCTGTTTTTT. Its translation: CASSFTRRLAGAMNTGELFF.

The J gene is TRBJ2-1, the V gene TRBV6-2 or TRBV6-3; D is possibly TRBD1 (6 bases). Trimming removed 4 bases at V and 0 bases at J, with 10 bases between. Germline V CDR1 and CDR2: MNHEY, SVGEGT. The CDR3 length is 15 residues. CDR3 nucleotides: TGTGCCAGCAGTTGGACAGCCGCCTCCTACAATGAGCAGTTCTTC. This translates into CASSWTAASYNEQFF.

The chain carries TRBV10-3 and TRBJ1-2; D perhaps matches TRBD1 (5 bases). CDR1 is ENHRY, CDR2 SYGVKD, per germline. V was trimmed by 7 bases and J by 8 bases, leaving 14 bases between them. The CDR3 extends over 12 amino acids. In DNA, the CDR3 is TGTGCCATCACCGACGGAGGGGACGGCTACACCTTC. It translates to CAITDGGDGYTF.

The chain employs TRBV11-2 and TRBJ2-1; 7 bases line up with TRBD2. The CDR3 is 15 amino acids. J was trimmed by 3 bases and V by 5 bases; bases with no gene match: 7. The germline V gene has CDR1 SGHAT and CDR2 FQNNGV. CDR3 amino acids: CASSPLAAVYNEQFF. The CDR3, as DNA: TGTGCCAGCAGCCCGCTAGCGGCCGTCTACAATGAGCAGTTCTTC. Complete variable domain (other parts from reference TRBV11-2 and TRBJ2-1): EAGVAQSPRYKIIEKRQSVAFWCNPISGHATLYWYQQILGQGPKLLIQFQNNGVVDDSQLPKDRFSAERLKGVDSTLKIQPAKLEDSAVYLCASSPLAAVYNEQFFGPGTRLTVL.

This sequence joins TRBV7-9 and TRBJ2-7; TRBD1 matches 10 bases. This CDR3 region has 18 residues. Trimming took 3 bases from V and 6 from J; bases not matched to a gene: 17. The germline CDR1 and CDR2 sequences are SEHNR and FQNEAQ (reference sequence). CDR3 coding DNA: TGTGCCAGCAGCTTTACCCCGGGACAGGGGTTTTCGACCTCCGAGCAGTACTTC. Its protein product is CASSFTPGQGFSTSEQYF.

The V gene is TRBV19, the J gene TRBJ2-7; 10 nucleotides line up with TRBD2. Losses at the gene ends were 5 bases for V and 3 bases for J; bases not matched to a gene: 7. In germline, CDR1 is LNHDA, CDR2 SQIVND (reference sequence). This CDR3 contains 15 residues. The CDR3 sequence: CASSGRLAGIYEQYF. The CDR3 DNA reads TGTGCCAGTAGTGGAAGACTAGCGGGCATCTACGAGCAGTACTTC.

This clonotype was counted many times. The V call is TRBV3-1, the J call TRBJ2-1; D is unresolved. Germline loops: CDR1 LGHDT, CDR2 YNNKEL (reference sequence). The V end lost 0 bases, the J end lost 8 bases, and 14 bases lay between the germline ends. CDR3 size: 15 residues. This CDR3 reads CASSQERLHADEQFF. The CDR3 coding sequence is TGTGCCAGCAGCCAAGAACGGCTGCATGCGGATGAGCAGTTCTTC.

The gene calls are TRBV19 and TRBJ2-1; tentatively, D is TRBD1 (6 bases). V gave up 5 bases and J gave up 5 bases, with 16 bases separating them. The CDR3 length is 15 residues. CDR1 and CDR2 from the germline V gene are LNHDA and SQIVND (reference sequence). This CDR3 reads CASSSRDTLHNEQFF. In nucleotides, the CDR3 is TGTGCCAGTAGTTCTCGGGACACCCTCCACAATGAGCAGTTCTTC.